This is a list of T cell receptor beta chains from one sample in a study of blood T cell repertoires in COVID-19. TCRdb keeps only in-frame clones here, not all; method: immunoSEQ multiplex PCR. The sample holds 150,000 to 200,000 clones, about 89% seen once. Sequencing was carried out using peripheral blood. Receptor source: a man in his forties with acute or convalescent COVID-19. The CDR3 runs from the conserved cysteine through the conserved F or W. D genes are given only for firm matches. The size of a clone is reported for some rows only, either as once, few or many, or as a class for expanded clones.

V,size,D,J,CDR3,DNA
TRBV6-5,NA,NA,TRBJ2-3,CASSYLRGNTDTQYF,TGTGCCAGCAGTTACTTAAGAGGGAACACAGATACGCAGTATTTT
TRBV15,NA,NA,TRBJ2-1,CATSWTAYNEQFF,TGTGCCACCAGCTGGACAGCTTACAATGAGCAGTTCTTC
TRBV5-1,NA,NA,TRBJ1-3,CASSPTGLSGNTIYF,TGCGCCAGCAGCCCTACAGGGCTCTCTGGAAACACCATATATTTT
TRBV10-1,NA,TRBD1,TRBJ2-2,CASSGGTGSNGELFF,TGCGCCAGCAGTGGGGGGACAGGGTCGAACGGGGAGCTGTTTTTT
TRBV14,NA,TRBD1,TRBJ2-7,CASSQAGQTYEQYF,TGTGCCAGCAGCCAAGCGGGACAGACCTACGAGCAGTACTTC
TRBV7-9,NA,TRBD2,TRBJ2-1,CASSLWASGLGSYNEQFF,TGTGCCAGCAGCTTGTGGGCTAGCGGCCTGGGATCCTACAATGAGCAGTTCTTC
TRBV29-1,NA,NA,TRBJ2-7,CSALSYEQYF,TGCAGCGCCCTAAGCTACGAGCAGTACTTC
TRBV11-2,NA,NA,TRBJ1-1,CASSLKGLVWDTEAFF,TGTGCCAGCAGCTTAAAAGGACTCGTGTGGGACACTGAAGCTTTCTTT
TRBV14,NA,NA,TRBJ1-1,CASSQYGNTEAFF,TGTGCCAGCAGCCAATACGGGAACACTGAAGCTTTCTTT
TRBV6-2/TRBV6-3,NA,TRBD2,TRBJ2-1,CASSHGLADSYNEQFF,TGTGCCAGCAGCCACGGACTAGCGGACTCCTACAATGAGCAGTTCTTC
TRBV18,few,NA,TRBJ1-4,CASSGAAGEKLFF,TGTGCCAGCTCAGGGGCGGCCGGTGAAAAACTGTTTTTT
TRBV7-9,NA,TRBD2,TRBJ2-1,CASSATSGVVNEQFF,TGTGCCAGCAGCGCGACTAGCGGGGTAGTCAATGAGCAGTTCTTC
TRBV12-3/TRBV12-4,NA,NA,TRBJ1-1,CASSFPGSTEAFF,TGTGCCAGCAGTTTTCCAGGAAGCACTGAAGCTTTCTTT
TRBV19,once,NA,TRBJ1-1,CASSIKAGGRNTEAFF,TGTGCCAGTAGTATTAAGGCTGGGGGGAGGAACACTGAAGCTTTCTTT
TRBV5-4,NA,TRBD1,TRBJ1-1,CASSLAWDRATEAFF,TGTGCCAGCAGCTTGGCATGGGACAGGGCCACTGAAGCTTTCTTT
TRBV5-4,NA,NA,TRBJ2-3,CASSLGGRPTTQYF,TGTGCCAGCAGCTTGGGGGGCAGACCGACCACGCAGTATTTT
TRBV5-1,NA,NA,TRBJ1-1,CASSLVQGRTEAFF,TGCGCCAGCAGCTTGGTGCAGGGTCGGACTGAAGCTTTCTTT
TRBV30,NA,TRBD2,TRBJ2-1,CAWSVRGTSNILQFF,TGTGCCTGGAGTGTACGGGGGACTAGCAATATATTGCAGTTCTTC
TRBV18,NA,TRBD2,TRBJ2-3,CASSPGLAADTQYF,TGTGCCAGCTCACCTGGGCTAGCGGCAGATACGCAGTATTTT
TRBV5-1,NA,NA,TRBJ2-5,CASSLGSSGLETQYF,TGCGCCAGCAGCTTGGGTAGTTCGGGTTTGGAGACCCAGTACTTC
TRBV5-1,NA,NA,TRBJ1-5,CASSLGPGQGQPQHF,TGCGCCAGCAGCTTGGGTCCAGGGCAAGGTCAGCCCCAGCATTTT
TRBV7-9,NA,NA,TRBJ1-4,CASSARTKRNEKLFF,TGTGCCAGCAGCGCTAGAACAAAGAGGAATGAAAAACTGTTTTTT
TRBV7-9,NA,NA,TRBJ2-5,CASSPPWAGEETQYF,TGTGCCAGCAGCCCACCTTGGGCAGGGGAAGAGACCCAGTACTTC
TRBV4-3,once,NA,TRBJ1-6,CASSYSGEMTPLHF,TGCGCCAGCAGCTACTCAGGGGAAATGACGCCCCTCCACTTT
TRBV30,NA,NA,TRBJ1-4,CAWSVLSFNEKLFF,TGTGCCTGGAGTGTACTAAGCTTTAATGAAAAACTGTTTTTT
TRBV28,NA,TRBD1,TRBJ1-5,CASSLWAGQGANQPQHF,TGTGCCAGCAGTTTATGGGCGGGACAGGGGGCAAATCAGCCCCAGCATTTT
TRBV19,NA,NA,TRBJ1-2,CASSLVAGGGYTF,TGTGCCAGTAGTTTGGTGGCCGGCGGGGGCTACACCTTC
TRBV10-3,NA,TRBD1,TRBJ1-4,CAISDSGQGLDEKLFF,TGTGCCATCAGTGATAGTGGACAGGGACTGGATGAAAAACTGTTTTTT
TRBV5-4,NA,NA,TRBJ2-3,CASSLQISFTDTQYF,TGTGCCAGCAGCTTACAGATTTCTTTCACAGATACGCAGTATTTT
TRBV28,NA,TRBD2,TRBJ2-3,CASSWTSGGAEDTQYF,TGTGCCAGCAGTTGGACTAGCGGGGGGGCCGAAGATACGCAGTATTTT
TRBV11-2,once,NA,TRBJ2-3,CASSHPAGLLSTDTQYF,TGTGCCAGCAGTCATCCGGCGGGGTTACTAAGCACAGATACGCAGTATTTT
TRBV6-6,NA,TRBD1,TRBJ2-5,CASRRDRGQETQYF,TGTGCCAGCAGACGAGACAGGGGTCAAGAGACCCAGTACTTC
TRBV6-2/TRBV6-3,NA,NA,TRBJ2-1,CASSSEDSNNEQFF,TGTGCCAGCAGTTCCGAGGACAGTAACAATGAGCAGTTCTTC
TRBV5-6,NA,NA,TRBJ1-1,CASSLVDRLNTEAFF,TGTGCCAGCAGCTTGGTCGACAGATTGAACACTGAAGCTTTCTTT
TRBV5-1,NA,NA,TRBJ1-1,CASSLGGRGNTEAFF,TGCGCCAGCAGCTTGGGTGGCAGGGGTAACACTGAAGCTTTCTTT
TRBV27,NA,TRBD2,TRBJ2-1,CASSLWERGIYNEQFF,TGTGCCAGCAGTTTATGGGAGCGGGGGATCTACAATGAGCAGTTCTTC
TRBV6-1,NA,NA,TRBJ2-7,CASSEPGRAYEQYF,TGTGCCAGCAGTGAACCGGGAAGAGCCTACGAGCAGTACTTC
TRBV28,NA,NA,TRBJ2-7,CASSSPYRVGPYEQYF,TGTGCCAGCAGTTCGCCGTACAGGGTAGGTCCCTACGAGCAGTACTTC
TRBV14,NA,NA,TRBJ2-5,CASSDSLLQETQYF,TGTGCCAGCAGCGACAGCCTCTTGCAAGAGACCCAGTACTTC
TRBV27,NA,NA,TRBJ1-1,CASRDRRTRVTEAFF,TGTGCCAGCAGGGACAGACGGACGCGGGTGACTGAAGCTTTCTTT
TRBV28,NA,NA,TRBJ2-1,CASSPPGLSSYNEQFF,TGTGCCAGCAGTCCCCCCGGTCTTAGCTCCTACAATGAGCAGTTCTTC
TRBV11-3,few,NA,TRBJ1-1,CASSLQGPYTEAFF,TGTGCCAGCAGCTTGCAGGGGCCGTACACTGAAGCTTTCTTT
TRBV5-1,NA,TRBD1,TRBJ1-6,CASSSGQPNSPLHF,TGCGCCAGCAGCTCGGGACAGCCAAATTCACCCCTCCACTTT
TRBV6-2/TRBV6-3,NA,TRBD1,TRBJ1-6,CASSQGRDSYNSPLHF,TGTGCCAGCAGTCAAGGCCGGGACAGTTATAATTCACCCCTCCACTTT
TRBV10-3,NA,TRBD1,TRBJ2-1,CAISPRQGSYNEQFF,TGTGCCATCAGTCCCCGACAGGGTTCTTACAATGAGCAGTTCTTC